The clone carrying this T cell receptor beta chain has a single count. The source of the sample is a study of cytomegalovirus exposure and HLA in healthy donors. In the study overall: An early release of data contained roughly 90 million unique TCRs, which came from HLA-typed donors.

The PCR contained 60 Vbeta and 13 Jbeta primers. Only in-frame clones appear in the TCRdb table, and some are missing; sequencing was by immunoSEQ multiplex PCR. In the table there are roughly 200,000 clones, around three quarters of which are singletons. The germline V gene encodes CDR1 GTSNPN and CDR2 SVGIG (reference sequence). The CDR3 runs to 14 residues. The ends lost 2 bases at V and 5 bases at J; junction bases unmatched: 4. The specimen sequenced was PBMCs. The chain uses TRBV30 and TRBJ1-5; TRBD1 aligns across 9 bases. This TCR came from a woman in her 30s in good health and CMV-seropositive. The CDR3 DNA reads TGTGCCTGGAGTAGGGACAGGGCGGATCAGCCCCAGCATTTT. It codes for CAWSRDRADQPQHF.